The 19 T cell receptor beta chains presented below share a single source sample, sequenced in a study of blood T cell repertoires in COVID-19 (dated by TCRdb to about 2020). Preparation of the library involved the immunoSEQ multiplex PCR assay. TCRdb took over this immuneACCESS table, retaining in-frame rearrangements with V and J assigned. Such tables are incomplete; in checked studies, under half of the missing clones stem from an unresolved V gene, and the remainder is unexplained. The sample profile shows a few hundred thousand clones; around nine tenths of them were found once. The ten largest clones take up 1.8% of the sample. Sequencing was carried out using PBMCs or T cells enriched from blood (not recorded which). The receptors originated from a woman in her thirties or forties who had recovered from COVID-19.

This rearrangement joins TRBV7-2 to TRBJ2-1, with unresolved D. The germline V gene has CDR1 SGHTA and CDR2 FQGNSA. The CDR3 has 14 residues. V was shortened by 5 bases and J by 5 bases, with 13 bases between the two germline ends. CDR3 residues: CASSPISSDNEQFF. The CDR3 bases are TGTGCCAGCAGCCCAATATCATCGGACAATGAGCAGTTCTTC.

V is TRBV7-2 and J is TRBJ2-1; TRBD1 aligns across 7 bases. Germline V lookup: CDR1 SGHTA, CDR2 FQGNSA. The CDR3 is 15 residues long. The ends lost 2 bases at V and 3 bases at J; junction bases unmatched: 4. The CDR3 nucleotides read TGTGCCAGCAGCTTAATGACAGGGTTCTACAATGAGCAGTTCTTC. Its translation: CASSLMTGFYNEQFF.

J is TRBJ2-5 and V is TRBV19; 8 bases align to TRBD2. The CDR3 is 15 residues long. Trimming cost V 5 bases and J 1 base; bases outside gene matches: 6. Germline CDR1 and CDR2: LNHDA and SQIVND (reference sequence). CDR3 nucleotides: TGTGCCAGTAGTTCCCAGGCGGGGGGCCAAGAGACCCAGTACTTC. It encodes CASSSQAGGQETQYF.

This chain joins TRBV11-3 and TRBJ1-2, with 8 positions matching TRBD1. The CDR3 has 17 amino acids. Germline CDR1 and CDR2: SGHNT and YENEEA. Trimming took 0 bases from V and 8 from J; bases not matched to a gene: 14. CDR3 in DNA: TGTGCCAGCAGCTTAGATCCCCAGGACAGGGAGACGTCGGGCTACACCTTC. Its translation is CASSLDPQDRETSGYTF.

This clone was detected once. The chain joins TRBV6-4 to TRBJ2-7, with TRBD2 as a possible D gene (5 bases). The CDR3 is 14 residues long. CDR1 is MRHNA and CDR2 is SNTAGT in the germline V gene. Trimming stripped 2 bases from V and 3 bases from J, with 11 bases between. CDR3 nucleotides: TGTGCCAGCAGTGACGGCAGGACTTTCTACGAGCAGTACTTC. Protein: CASSDGRTFYEQYF.

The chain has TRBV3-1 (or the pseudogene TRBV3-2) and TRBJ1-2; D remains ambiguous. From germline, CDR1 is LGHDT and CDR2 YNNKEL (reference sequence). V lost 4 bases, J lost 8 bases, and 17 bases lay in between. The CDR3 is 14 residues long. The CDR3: CASSPRVQTRGYTF. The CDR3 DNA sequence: TGTGCCAGCAGCCCAAGAGTACAGACCAGAGGCTACACCTTC.

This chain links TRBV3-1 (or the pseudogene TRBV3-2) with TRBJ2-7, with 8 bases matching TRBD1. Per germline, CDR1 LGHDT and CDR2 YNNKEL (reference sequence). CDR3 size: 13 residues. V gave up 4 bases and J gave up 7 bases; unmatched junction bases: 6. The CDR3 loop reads CASSLQGAGEQYF. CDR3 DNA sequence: TGTGCCAGCAGCCTCCAGGGGGCTGGGGAGCAGTACTTC.

The CDR3 here is CASQRDRGLLNSGNTIYF. In DNA, the CDR3 is TGTGCCAGTCAACGGGACAGGGGGCTTCTGAACTCTGGAAACACCATATATTTT. The chain uses TRBV19 and TRBJ1-3; 12 bases are shared with TRBD1. CDR3 size: 18 residues. The V and J ends lost 8 bases and 0 bases, in that order; junction bases with no gene match: 11. From germline, CDR1 is LNHDA and CDR2 SQIVND (reference sequence).

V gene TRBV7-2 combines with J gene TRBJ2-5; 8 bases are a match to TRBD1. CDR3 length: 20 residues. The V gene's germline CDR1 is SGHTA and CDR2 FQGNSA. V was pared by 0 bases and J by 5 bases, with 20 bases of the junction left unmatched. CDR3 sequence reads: CASSLAGTGFAGRRLETQYF. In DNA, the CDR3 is TGTGCCAGCAGCTTAGCCGGGACAGGTTTCGCGGGACGAAGGTTGGAGACCCAGTACTTC.

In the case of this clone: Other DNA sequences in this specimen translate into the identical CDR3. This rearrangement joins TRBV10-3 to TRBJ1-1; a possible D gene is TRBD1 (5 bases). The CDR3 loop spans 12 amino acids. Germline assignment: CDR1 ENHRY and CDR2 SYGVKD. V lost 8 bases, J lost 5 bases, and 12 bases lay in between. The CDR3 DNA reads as TGTGCCATCGGCCAGGGTGGAACTGAAGCTTTCTTT. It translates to CAIGQGGTEAFF.

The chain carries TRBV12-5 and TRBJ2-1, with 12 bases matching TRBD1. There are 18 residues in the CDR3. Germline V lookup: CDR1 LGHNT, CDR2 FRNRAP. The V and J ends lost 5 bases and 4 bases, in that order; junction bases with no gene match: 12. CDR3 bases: TGTGCTAGTGGTCCGCCGGGACAGGGGGCATATAGTTACAATGAGCAGTTCTTC. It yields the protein CASGPPGQGAYSYNEQFF.

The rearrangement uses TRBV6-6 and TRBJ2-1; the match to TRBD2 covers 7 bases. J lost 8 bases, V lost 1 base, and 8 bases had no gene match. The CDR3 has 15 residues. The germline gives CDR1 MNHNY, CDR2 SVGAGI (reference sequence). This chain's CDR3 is CASSYWEGRLDEQFF. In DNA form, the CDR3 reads TGTGCCAGCAGTTACTGGGAGGGGCGCTTGGATGAGCAGTTCTTC.

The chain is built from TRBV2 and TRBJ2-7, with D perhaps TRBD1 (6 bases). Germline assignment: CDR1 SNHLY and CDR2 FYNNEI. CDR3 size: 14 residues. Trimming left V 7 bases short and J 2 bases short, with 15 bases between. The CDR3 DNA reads TGTGCCAGCACCGAGTCAGGGGCAACCTACGAGCAGTACTTC. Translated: CASTESGATYEQYF.

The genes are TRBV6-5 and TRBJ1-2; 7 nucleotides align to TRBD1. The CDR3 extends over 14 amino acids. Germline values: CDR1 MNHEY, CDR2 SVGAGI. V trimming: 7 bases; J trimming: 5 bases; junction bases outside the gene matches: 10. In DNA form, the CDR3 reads TGTGCCAGCACCGAGCTAGGGGGACAGTATGGCTACACCTTC. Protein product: CASTELGGQYGYTF.

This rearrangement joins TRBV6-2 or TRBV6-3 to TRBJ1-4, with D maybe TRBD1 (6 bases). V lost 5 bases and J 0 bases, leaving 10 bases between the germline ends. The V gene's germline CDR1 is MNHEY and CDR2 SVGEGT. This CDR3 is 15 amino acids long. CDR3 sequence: CASSQDRSTNEKLFF. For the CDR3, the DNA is TGTGCCAGCAGTCAGGACAGATCAACTAATGAAAAACTGTTTTTT.

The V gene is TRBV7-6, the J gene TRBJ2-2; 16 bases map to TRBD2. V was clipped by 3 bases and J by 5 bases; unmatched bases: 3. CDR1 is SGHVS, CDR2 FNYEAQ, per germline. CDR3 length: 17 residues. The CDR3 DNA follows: TGTGCCAGCAGCTTCGGGACTAGCGGGAGGGGGACCGGGGAGCTGTTTTTT. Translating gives CASSFGTSGRGTGELFF.

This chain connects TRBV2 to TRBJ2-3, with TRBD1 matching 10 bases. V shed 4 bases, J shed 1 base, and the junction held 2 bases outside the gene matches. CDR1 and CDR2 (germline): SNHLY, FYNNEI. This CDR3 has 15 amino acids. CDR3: CASSAGTGGTDTQYF. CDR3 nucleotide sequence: TGTGCCAGCAGTGCCGGGACAGGGGGCACAGATACGCAGTATTTT.

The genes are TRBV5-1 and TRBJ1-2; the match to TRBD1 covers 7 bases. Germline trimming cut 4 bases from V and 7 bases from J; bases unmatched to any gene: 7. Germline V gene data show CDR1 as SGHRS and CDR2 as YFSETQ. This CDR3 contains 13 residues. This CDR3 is CASSPVGGSGYTF. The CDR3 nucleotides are TGCGCCAGCAGCCCCGTAGGGGGCAGTGGCTACACCTTC.

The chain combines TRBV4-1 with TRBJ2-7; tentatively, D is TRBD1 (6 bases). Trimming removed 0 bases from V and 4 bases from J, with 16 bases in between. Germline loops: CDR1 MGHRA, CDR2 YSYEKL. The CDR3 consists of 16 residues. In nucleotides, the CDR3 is TGCGCCAGCAGCCAAGAAGAAAACAGGGTAAATTACGAGCAGTACTTC. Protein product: CASSQEENRVNYEQYF.